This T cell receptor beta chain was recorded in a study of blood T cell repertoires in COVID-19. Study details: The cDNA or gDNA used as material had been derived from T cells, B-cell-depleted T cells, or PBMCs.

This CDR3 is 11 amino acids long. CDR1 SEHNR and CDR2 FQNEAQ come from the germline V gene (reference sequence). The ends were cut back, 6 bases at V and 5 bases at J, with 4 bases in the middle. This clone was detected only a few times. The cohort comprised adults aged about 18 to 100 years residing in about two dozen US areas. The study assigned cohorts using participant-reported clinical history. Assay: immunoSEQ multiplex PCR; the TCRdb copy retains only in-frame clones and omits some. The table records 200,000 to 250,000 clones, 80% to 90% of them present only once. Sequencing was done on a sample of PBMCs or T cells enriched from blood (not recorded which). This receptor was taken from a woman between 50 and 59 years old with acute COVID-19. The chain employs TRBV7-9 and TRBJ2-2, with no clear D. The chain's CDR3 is CASSNTGELFF. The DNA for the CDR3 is TGTGCCAGCAGTAATACCGGGGAGCTGTTTTTT.